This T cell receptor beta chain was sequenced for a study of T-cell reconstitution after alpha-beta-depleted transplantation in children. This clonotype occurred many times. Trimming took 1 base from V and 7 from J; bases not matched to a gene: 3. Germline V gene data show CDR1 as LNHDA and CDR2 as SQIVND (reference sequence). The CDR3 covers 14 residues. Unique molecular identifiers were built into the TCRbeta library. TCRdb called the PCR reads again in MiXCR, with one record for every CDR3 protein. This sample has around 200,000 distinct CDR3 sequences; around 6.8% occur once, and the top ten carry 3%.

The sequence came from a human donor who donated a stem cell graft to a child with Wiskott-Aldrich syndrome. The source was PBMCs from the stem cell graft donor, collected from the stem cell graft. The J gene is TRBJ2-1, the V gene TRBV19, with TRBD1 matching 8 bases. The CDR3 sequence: CASSIGTGRNEQFF. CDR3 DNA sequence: TGTGCCAGTAGTATAGGGACAGGGCGAAATGAGCAGTTCTTC.